A single sample gave rise to the 9 T cell receptor beta chains below, sequenced in a study of tissue T cells after allogeneic stem cell transplantation. Documented time point: mouse harvest day 7 after allogeneic transplant. Tail vein injection delivered 10^7 T-cell-depleted bone marrow cells and 10^6 splenic CD5+ T cells. Sequencing used immunoSEQ multiplex PCR; TCRdb keeps in-frame clones, though not all of them. The data contain several thousand clones, roughly 40% of them seen just once; the ten biggest clones take up more than 2%. The sample taken for sequencing was skin. The origin of the receptors is a female BALB/c mouse given C57BL/6 T cells with graft-versus-host disease after an allogeneic hematopoietic cell transplant.

In regard to this clone: Here the gene names and germline are mouse. The read ends 1 residue early relative to the CDR3; the germline J gene fills the gap. This sequence joins TRBV31 and TRBJ2-2; 10 bases agree with TRBD1. The CDR3 length is 15 residues. CDR1 is GKSSPN, CDR2 SITVG, per germline. Trimming at V came to 1 base and at J to 2 bases, leaving 1 base not matched to a gene. CDR3 protein: CAWSRGQGNTGQLYF. The sequenced part of the CDR3 DNA is TGTGCCTGGAGTCGGGGACAGGGGAACACCGGGCAGCTCTAC.

Remarks on this clone: Mouse germline and gene names are used. The read terminates 1 residue ahead of where the CDR3 ends, so the germline J gene completes it. V gene TRBV3 combines with J gene TRBJ2-4; the D gene is possibly TRBD1 (6 bases). CDR3 size: 14 residues. Germline V gives CDR1 SNHLY, CDR2 FYNGKV (reference sequence). V lost 5 bases to trimming and J lost 3 bases, with 12 bases between them. This CDR3 is CASSPRGTQNTLYF. Partial CDR3 DNA: TGTGCCAGCAGCCCGAGGGGGACGCAAAACACCTTGTAC.

For this clone: Genes here carry mouse names. The sequence runs out 1 residue before the end of the CDR3; the remainder is reconstructed from the germline J gene. The rearrangement joins TRBV14 to TRBJ2-7; 8 bases are a match to TRBD2. The V and J ends lost 1 base and 3 bases, in that order; junction bases with no gene match: 3. From germline, CDR1 is SGHDT and CDR2 FRDEAV. The CDR3 extends over 14 amino acids. Incomplete CDR3 DNA: TGTGCCAGCAGTTTCGCTACTGGGGGCTATGAACAGTAC. The encoded protein is CASSFATGGYEQY. The full CDR3 is CASSFATGGYEQYF. Variable domain in full (rest from reference TRBV14 and TRBJ2-7): EAGVTQSPRYAVLQEGQAVSFWCDPISGHDTLYWYQQPRDQGPQLLVYFRDEAVIDNSQLPSDRFSAVRPKGTNSTLKIQSAKQGDTATYLCASSFATGGYEQYFGPGTRLTVL.

Concerning this clone: Gene names refer to mouse genes. Incomplete CDR3 DNA: TGTGCCAGCTCTTTTGGACTGGGGGTCTATGAACAGTAC. Translating it yields CASSFGLGVYEQY. In full, the CDR3 is CASSFGLGVYEQYF. V is TRBV12-2 and J is TRBJ2-7, with TRBD2 matching over 10 bases. Read sequence stops 1 residue before the CDR3 end, and the germline J gene provides the missing end. Germline V lookup: CDR1 SGHLS, CDR2 HYDKME. Unmatched junction bases numbered 4, after V lost 3 bases and J lost 3 bases. The CDR3 covers 14 residues.

Worth noting for this clone: Gene and germline names: mouse. This CDR3 is CASSLEGASSYEQYF. CDR3 bases read: TGTGCCAGCTCTCTCGAGGGGGCGAGCTCCTATGAACAGTAC. The J gene is TRBJ2-7, the V gene TRBV12-1; a possible D gene is TRBD1 (7 bases). Read coverage stops 1 residue before the CDR3 terminus; the germline J gene supplies the remainder. CDR1 and CDR2 (germline): SGHSN, HYEKVE. V was trimmed by 0 bases and J by 0 bases, leaving 11 bases between them. The CDR3 is 15 residues long.

On this clone: Gene names and germline refer to mouse. The sequence runs out 1 residue before the end of the CDR3; the remainder is reconstructed from the germline J gene. The chain carries TRBV15 and TRBJ1-3, with D perhaps matching TRBD1 (5 bases). CDR3 length: 14 residues. Trimming removed 5 bases from V and 2 bases from J, with 10 bases in between. Germline lookup yields CDR1 SGHND and CDR2 FRSKSL. Partial CDR3 DNA: TGTGCCAGCAGTCCGACGGGGGCTGGAAATACGCTCTAT. This gives the protein CASSPTGAGNTLY. In full, the CDR3 is CASSPTGAGNTLYF.

This clone was counted a few times. The gene names given are mouse names. The CDR3 goes on 1 residue after the read ends, and that part is filled in from the germline J gene. The chain couples TRBV16 to TRBJ1-1; 7 positions match TRBD1. Germline loops: CDR1 SGHSA, CDR2 FRNQAP. The V segment lost 5 bases and the J segment 7 bases; nucleotides outside the gene matches: 1. CDR3 length: 11 residues. This chain's CDR3 is CASSQGGEVFF. The sequenced part of the CDR3 DNA is TGTGCAAGCAGCCAGGGGGGAGAAGTCTTC.

This clone has only a few counts. The germline and genes are mouse ones. The read halts 1 residue ahead of the CDR3 end, with the missing end drawn from the germline J gene. Other nucleotide sequences in the sample specify the same CDR3. The V gene is TRBV26, the J gene TRBJ1-3; no clear D. The germline V gene has CDR1 KGHPV and CDR2 FQNQEV (reference sequence). CDR3 length: 14 amino acids. Trimming stripped 3 bases from V and 0 bases from J, with 6 bases between. Incomplete CDR3 DNA: TGTGCCAGCAGTCTCACATATTCTGGAAATACGCTCTAT. This encodes CASSLTYSGNTLY. The entire CDR3 is CASSLTYSGNTLYF.

As regards this clone: Each gene name is a mouse one. The read comes to an end 1 residue before the CDR3 does, leaving the germline J gene to fill in the end. The genes are TRBV3 and TRBJ2-7; 7 bases are shared with TRBD2. Germline lookup yields CDR1 SNHLY and CDR2 FYNGKV (reference sequence). Trimming took 5 bases from V and 4 from J; bases not matched to a gene: 8. The CDR3 totals 14 residues. This CDR3 reads CASSGGWGKYEQYF. The CDR3 bases that were read are TGTGCCAGCAGCGGCGGCTGGGGGAAATATGAACAGTAC.